In its sample, the clone carrying this T cell receptor beta chain was seen many times. The antigen is not known. This sample was included in a study of T-cell reconstitution after alpha-beta-depleted transplantation in children. Study observations and caveats: Once a year had passed after transplant, T-cell counts and diversity came mostly from newly produced T cells.

Preparation of the TCRbeta library was carried out with unique molecular identifiers. TCRdb ran MiXCR on the PCR reads and lists one entry per CDR3 protein. In the table there are just under 150,000 distinct CDR3 sequences, around 10% of which are singletons. CDR3 size: 15 residues. The ends were cut back, 4 bases at V and 8 bases at J, with 20 bases in the middle. Germline loops: CDR1 MNHEY, CDR2 SVGAGI. This sequence was found in a female patient aged 2-15 years who had a stem cell transplant for congenital amegakaryocytic thrombocytopenia, so the T cells may come from the graft donor. This sequence joins TRBV6-5 and TRBJ1-2; D is ambiguous. Sequences were derived from PBMCs, mostly from graft donor cells, sampled 180 days after TCRalphabeta/CD19-depleted stem cell transplant. Here the CDR3 DNA reads TGTGCCAGCAGTTTCGACGGGGAAGGCTGGTTGGGCTACACCTTC. This sequence encodes CASSFDGEGWLGYTF.